These 8 T cell receptor beta chains share one sample of origin, sequenced in a study of shared clonotypes between healthy human individuals. Sequenced by immunoSEQ multiplex PCR; TCRdb stores in-frame clones only, minus some. Here the sample spans around 530,000 clones, roughly four fifths being singletons. The material sequenced was PBMCs. The receptors come from a woman between 35 and 50 years old in good health. Some clones in this sample may be carry-over from other donors' samples.

This clone was seen a single time. This chain uses TRBV14 with TRBJ1-1; a weak D match, TRBD1 (6 bases). The CDR3 has 15 residues. The V end lost 3 bases, the J end lost 1 base, and 12 bases lay between the germline ends. Germline V gene sequence: CDR1 SGHDN, CDR2 FVKESK. The CDR3 is CASSQWGGRNTEAFF. CDR3 coding DNA: TGTGCCAGCAGCCAGTGGGGGGGGCGGAACACTGAAGCTTTCTTT.

The J gene is TRBJ2-1, the V gene TRBV11-2; D remains ambiguous. The CDR3 contains 11 residues. The germline gives CDR1 SGHAT, CDR2 FQNNGV. V lost 7 bases to trimming and J lost 10 bases, with 11 bases between them. The CDR3 DNA reads TGTGCCAGCACTAGAGCGTACGAGCAGTTCTTC. Its translation: CASTRAYEQFF.

This sequence joins TRBV15 and TRBJ1-5; no clear D. Trimming removed 2 bases from V and 0 bases from J, with 8 bases in between. This CDR3 has 15 amino acids. Germline CDR1 LNHNV, CDR2 YYDKDF (reference sequence). CDR3 bases: TGTGCCACCAGCAGAATAAAATTTAGCAATCAGCCCCAGCATTTT. It is translated as CATSRIKFSNQPQHF.

This sequence joins TRBV7-2 and TRBJ2-1; D is ambiguous. CDR3 size: 14 residues. The germline CDR1 and CDR2 sequences are SGHTA and FQGNSA. V was cut by 1 base and J by 7 bases, with 11 bases left in between. CDR3 loop: CASSLGLDENEQFF. The CDR3, as DNA: TGTGCCAGCAGCTTAGGATTGGATGAGAATGAGCAGTTCTTC.

The rearrangement links TRBV7-3 to TRBJ1-1; 7 positions match TRBD1. In germline, CDR1 is SGHTA, CDR2 FQGTGA. The CDR3 totals 18 residues. V lost 3 bases and J lost 0; bases outside the gene matches: 13. The CDR3 region is CASSLAPGQINLNTEAFF. The CDR3 nucleotides are TGTGCCAGCAGCTTGGCTCCGGGACAGATCAACCTGAACACTGAAGCTTTCTTT.

This chain connects TRBV4-1 to TRBJ2-7; 9 nucleotides align to TRBD1. This CDR3 contains 15 residues. Germline assignment: CDR1 MGHRA and CDR2 YSYEKL. The trim removed 4 bases at V and 2 bases at J, leaving 6 bases unmatched. The CDR3 DNA is TGCGCCAGCAGCCTGGGACAGGGCGTAACCTACGAGCAGTACTTC. Its translation: CASSLGQGVTYEQYF.

This clone occurred many times. V usage is TRBV28 and J usage is TRBJ1-5; 7 bases are a match to TRBD1. The CDR3 totals 17 residues. The J segment lost 4 bases and the V segment lost 5 bases, leaving 14 bases of the junction unmatched. Germline V gives CDR1 MDHEN, CDR2 SYDVKM. The CDR3 sequence is CASSPQGEDASNQPQHF. CDR3 coding DNA: TGTGCCAGCAGTCCCCAGGGGGAAGATGCATCAAATCAGCCCCAGCATTTT.

The count of this clone is one. The chain joins TRBV6-5 to TRBJ1-1, with D maybe TRBD1 (6 bases). Germline V lookup: CDR1 MNHEY, CDR2 SVGAGI. The CDR3 totals 15 residues. Trimming removed 6 bases at V and 1 base at J, with 15 bases between. The chain's CDR3 is CASSPRGQGNTEAFF. The CDR3 bases are TGTGCCAGCAGCCCCAGGGGCCAGGGGAACACTGAAGCTTTCTTT.